The 20 T cell receptor beta chains below come from one sample, sequenced in a study of T cells after posttransplantation cyclophosphamide. Repertoires were generated with immunoSEQ multiplex PCR, while TCRdb's copy carries only in-frame clones and drops some. The sample contains tens of thousands of clones, more than 70% of which appear only once. Sequenced material: PBMCs. The receptor source for this set is a man aged 30 to 45 with a blood cancer, CMV-positive, and with a related stem cell donor.

This chain connects TRBV7-2 to TRBJ1-5, with 9 bases aligning to TRBD1. J was trimmed by 6 bases and V by 5 bases; bases with no gene match: 11. The CDR3 loop spans 16 amino acids. The germline V gene has CDR1 SGHTA and CDR2 FQGNSA. The CDR3 loop is CASSDTGTGIAQPQHF. DNA for the CDR3: TGTGCCAGCAGCGATACCGGGACAGGGATCGCTCAGCCCCAGCATTTT.

The rearrangement uses TRBV6-5 and TRBJ2-1; 7 nucleotides match TRBD2. The CDR3 length is 14 residues. With 2 bases clipped from V and 6 bases from J, the junction kept 4 bases outside the gene matches. Germline V gene sequence: CDR1 MNHEY, CDR2 SVGAGI. The chain's CDR3 is CASSYRASGNEQFF. DNA for the CDR3: TGTGCCAGCAGTTACCGGGCTAGCGGCAATGAGCAGTTCTTC.

The genes are TRBV5-1 and TRBJ2-5; weak D call: TRBD1 (5 bases). Per the germline V gene, CDR1 is SGHRS and CDR2 is YFSETQ. This CDR3 comprises 15 residues. V gave up 0 bases and J gave up 5 bases, with 14 bases separating them. DNA of the CDR3: TGCGCCAGCAGCTTGGAATTGACAGAACATGAGACCCAGTACTTC. Translation: CASSLELTEHETQYF.

The chain recombines TRBV7-2 with TRBJ2-1, with TRBD2 matching over 7 bases. The CDR3 totals 14 residues. After removal of 5 bases from V and 4 bases from J, the junction contained 5 bases not matched to a gene. CDR1 and CDR2 (germline): SGHTA, FQGNSA. The CDR3 region has the DNA TGTGCCAGCAGCACACGCGGGGGATACAATGAGCAGTTCTTC. Amino acids: CASSTRGGYNEQFF.

This sequence joins TRBV18 and TRBJ1-5; TRBD1 aligns across 11 bases. With 2 bases clipped from V and 6 bases from J, the junction kept 9 bases outside the gene matches. Germline lookup yields CDR1 KGHSH and CDR2 LQKENI. The CDR3 loop spans 17 amino acids. Here the CDR3 DNA reads TGTGCCAGCTCACCAGGCGGACAGGGGGCATTAAGTCAGCCCCAGCATTTT. It codes for CASSPGGQGALSQPQHF.

This rearrangement joins TRBV30 to TRBJ1-2, with TRBD1 as a possible D gene (6 bases). This CDR3 has 13 amino acids. Trimming removed 3 bases from V and 2 bases from J, with 10 bases in between. Germline CDR1 is GTSNPN and CDR2 is SVGIG (reference sequence). The chain's CDR3 is CAWRRTVNYGYTF. In nucleotides, the CDR3 is TGTGCCTGGAGGCGGACAGTCAACTATGGCTACACCTTC.

The chain employs TRBV7-9 and TRBJ1-4, with D perhaps TRBD1 (5 bases). Germline CDR1 is SEHNR and CDR2 is FQNEAQ (reference sequence). V was shortened by 5 bases and J by 11 bases, with 9 bases between the two germline ends. The CDR3 runs 11 residues. The CDR3 sequence: CASSQEGKLFF. The CDR3 nucleotides are TGTGCCAGCAGCCAGGAGGGGAAACTGTTTTTT.

This chain links TRBV11-3 with TRBJ2-3; 8 bases map to TRBD1. This CDR3 comprises 17 residues. J lost 2 bases, V lost 5 bases, and 12 bases had no gene match. The germline CDR1 and CDR2 sequences are SGHNT and YENEEA. The CDR3 DNA reads TGTGCCAGCAGCCCCCGGGGCAGGGGGCGTCTCACAGATACGCAGTATTTT. Encoded protein: CASSPRGRGRLTDTQYF.

Only a few counts were recorded for this clone. V and J are TRBV27 and TRBJ1-2; 10 bases are a match to TRBD1. The junction had 8 bases not matched to a gene; V was cut back by 5 bases and J by 8 bases. There are 14 residues in the CDR3. The germline V gene has CDR1 MNHEY and CDR2 SMNVEV (reference sequence). The CDR3 sequence is CASSRQGAGGGYTF. CDR3 coding DNA: TGTGCCAGCAGTCGACAGGGGGCGGGGGGGGGCTACACCTTC.

The chain's CDR3 is CASSLGATANYGYTF. CDR3 DNA: TGCGCCAGCAGCTTGGGGGCGACGGCTAACTATGGCTACACCTTC. The chain links TRBV5-1 to TRBJ1-2, with D hard to call. V gave up 0 bases and J gave up 0 bases, with 9 bases separating them. The CDR3 consists of 15 residues. Germline V gives CDR1 SGHRS, CDR2 YFSETQ.

The chain is built from TRBV7-9 and TRBJ1-1, with no clear D. The CDR3 sequence is 13 residues long. Germline lookup yields CDR1 SEHNR and CDR2 FQNEAQ (reference sequence). With 5 bases removed from V and 1 base from J, the gap between germline ends came to 8 bases. The CDR3 here is CASSLYENTEAFF. CDR3 nucleotide sequence: TGTGCCAGCAGCCTCTATGAGAACACTGAAGCTTTCTTT.

The rearrangement joins TRBV6-5 to TRBJ2-1; 7 positions agree with TRBD2. The CDR3 is 16 residues long. The V and J ends lost 2 bases and 1 base, in that order; junction bases with no gene match: 5. Germline CDR1 is MNHEY and CDR2 is SVGAGI. The CDR3 DNA reads as TGTGCCAGCAGTTACCGCCTGGGGGGGTCCTACAATGAGCAGTTCTTC. Translated, it gives CASSYRLGGSYNEQFF.

This chain joins TRBV27 and TRBJ1-1; D perhaps matches TRBD1 (6 bases). Per germline, CDR1 MNHEY and CDR2 SMNVEV (reference sequence). This CDR3 spans 14 amino acids. V shed 3 bases and J shed 2 bases, with 10 bases lying between them. The CDR3: CASSFIGGNTEAFF. The CDR3 nucleotides are TGTGCCAGCAGTTTCATAGGGGGAAACACTGAAGCTTTCTTT.

This chain joins TRBV7-6 and TRBJ2-1, with 7 bases lining up with TRBD2. CDR1 is SGHVS and CDR2 is FNYEAQ in the germline V gene. CDR3 length equals 15 residues. The trim removed 2 bases at V and 6 bases at J, leaving 7 bases unmatched. CDR3 nucleotides: TGTGCCAGCAGCTTACGCGGGAGTGAGGTCAATGAGCAGTTCTTC. Protein: CASSLRGSEVNEQFF.

The V and J genes are TRBV7-6 and TRBJ2-7; TRBD2 is a possible D gene (7 bases). Germline assignment: CDR1 SGHVS and CDR2 FNYEAQ. Trimming removed 5 bases at V and 3 bases at J, with 14 bases between. The CDR3 extends over 14 amino acids. CDR3 coding DNA: TGTGCCAGCAGCCATGGGGGGGGCTACTACGAGCAGTACTTC. Protein product: CASSHGGGYYEQYF.

The rearrangement links TRBV9 to TRBJ2-2, with D hard to call. The ends were cut back, 0 bases at V and 0 bases at J, with 6 bases in the middle. This CDR3 has 15 amino acids. Germline V lookup: CDR1 SGDLS, CDR2 YYNGEE. The CDR3 DNA follows: TGTGCCAGCAGCGTAGAACAGTCGAACACCGGGGAGCTGTTTTTT. It yields the protein CASSVEQSNTGELFF.

The chain recombines TRBV4-1 with TRBJ2-7; 10 bases match TRBD2. The ends lost 0 bases at V and 3 bases at J; junction bases unmatched: 11. The CDR3 runs 18 residues. The germline gives CDR1 MGHRA, CDR2 YSYEKL. CDR3 residues: CASSQENALAGESYEQYF. In DNA form, the CDR3 reads TGCGCCAGCAGCCAAGAGAACGCGCTAGCGGGGGAGAGCTACGAGCAGTACTTC.

The chain links TRBV7-8 to TRBJ1-2, with 10 bases that match TRBD1. The CDR3 extends over 16 amino acids. The germline CDR1 and CDR2 sequences are SGHVS and FQNEAQ. With V trimmed by 2 bases and J by 6 bases, 9 bases remained unmatched. CDR3 nucleotide sequence: TGTGCCAGCAGCTTAAGGCTGACAGGGGGCGACAATGGCTACACCTTC. Protein: CASSLRLTGGDNGYTF.

V and J are TRBV7-9 and TRBJ2-3; maybe TRBD1 (5 bases). Germline V gene data show CDR1 as SEHNR and CDR2 as FQNEAQ (reference sequence). This CDR3 is 15 amino acids long. V shed 3 bases and J shed 4 bases, with 14 bases lying between them. The CDR3 sequence: CASSLETAPPDTQYF. CDR3 nucleotides: TGTGCCAGCAGCTTGGAGACAGCTCCTCCAGATACGCAGTATTTT. The full variable domain, rest sourced from reference TRBV7-9 and TRBJ2-3, is DTGVSQNPRHKITKRGQNVTFRCDPISEHNRLYWYRQTLGQGPEFLTYFQNEAQLEKSRLLSDRFSAERPKGSFSTLEIQRTEQGDSAMYLCASSLETAPPDTQYFGPGTRLTVL.

The chain couples TRBV7-9 to TRBJ2-1; 7 bases agree with TRBD1. Germline trimming cut 1 base from V and 1 base from J; bases unmatched to any gene: 13. Germline CDR1 SEHNR, CDR2 FQNEAQ (reference sequence). This CDR3 has 19 amino acids. The CDR3 sequence is CASSLVRDRDRFSYNEQFF. CDR3 coding DNA: TGTGCCAGCAGCTTAGTTCGAGACCGGGACAGATTTTCCTACAATGAGCAGTTCTTC. Complete variable domain (other parts from reference TRBV7-9 and TRBJ2-1): DTGVSQNPRHKITKRGQNVTFRCDPISEHNRLYWYRQTLGQGPEFLTYFQNEAQLEKSRLLSDRFSAERPKGSFSTLEIQRTEQGDSAMYLCASSLVRDRDRFSYNEQFFGPGTRLTVL.